Listed below are T cell receptor beta chains from one sample, sequenced in a study of CD8+CD57+ T cells in acquired aplastic anemia. Using its own MiXCR run on the reads, TCRdb lists one record per CDR3 protein. The sample contains about 210,000 distinct CDR3 sequences, 34% of which appear only once. Sequencing used sorted CD4+, CD8+, or CD8+CD57+ T cells (not recorded which) from PBMCs. All receptors come from a human donor in good health, serving as a control. The CDR3 runs from the conserved cysteine through the conserved F or W. D genes are given only for firm matches. Size values are once, few and many counts, or a class for expanded clones, and some rows have none.

TRBV6-4,many,TRBD2,TRBJ2-5,TGTGCCAGCATCACCGCCGGGGCGGGAGGACAAGAGACCCAGTACTTC,CASITAGAGGQETQYF
TRBV5-1,many,TRBD2,TRBJ2-3,TGCGCCAGCAGCTTGGCTGAGCGGGGGGCGACAGATACGCAGTATTTT,CASSLAERGATDTQYF
TRBV29-1,.,.,TRBJ1-1,TGCAGCGTTGAAGAGGGCAGGGCGAACACTGAAGCTTTCTTT,CSVEEGRANTEAFF
TRBV9,many,.,TRBJ2-5,TGTGCCAGCAGCGTAGCAGTTCAAGAGACCCAGTACTTC,CASSVAVQETQYF
TRBV24-1,.,.,TRBJ2-5,TGTGCCACCAGTGTAGGGGAGACCCAGTACTTC,CATSVGETQYF
TRBV29-1,many,TRBD2,TRBJ2-3,TGCAGCGTTCAGGGACTAGCGGCTAGCACAGATACGCAGTATTTT,CSVQGLAASTDTQYF
TRBV19,many,.,TRBJ2-7,TGTGCCAGTAGTACGGGGAGGCGGGACTTAAGCTCCTACGAGCAGTACTTC,CASSTGRRDLSSYEQYF
TRBV5-6,once,.,TRBJ1-4,TGTGCCAGCAGCTTTAGGCGAGTAAGTGAAAAACTGTTTTTT,CASSFRRVSEKLFF
TRBV4-1,many,TRBD1,TRBJ2-7,TGCGCCAGCAGCCAAGGAGGACAGGGCGGCCGCTACGAGCAGTACTTC,CASSQGGQGGRYEQYF
TRBV11-3,many,.,TRBJ2-5,TGTGCCAGCAGCAACAGGCAAGAGACCCAGTACTTC,CASSNRQETQYF
TRBV19,.,.,TRBJ2-2,TGTGCCAGTAGTATCCGCGGGGACACCAACACCGGGGAGCTGTTTTTT,CASSIRGDTNTGELFF
TRBV12-3/TRBV12-4,.,.,TRBJ1-6,TGTGCCAGCAGGGGTTTCGAAGAGGGCTCCTATAATTCACCCCTCCACTTT,CASRGFEEGSYNSPLHF
TRBV7-9,many,.,TRBJ1-2,TGTGCCAGCAGCCGGGGCCTACTCAACTATGGCTACACCTTC,CASSRGLLNYGYTF
TRBV6-6,many,.,TRBJ1-1,TGTGCCAGCAGTTACAGGTCGAACACTGAAGCTTTCTTT,CASSYRSNTEAFF
TRBV27,few,TRBD1,TRBJ1-5,TGTGCCAGCAGCTCGACAGGGTTTCAGCCCCAGCATTTT,CASSSTGFQPQHF
TRBV19,.,TRBD1,TRBJ1-5,TGTGCCAGCATGTCCGACAGGGGGCTTTTGTGGAATCAGCCCCAGCATTTT,CASMSDRGLLWNQPQHF
TRBV29-1,.,.,TRBJ2-1,TGCAGCGTAGGCCGGGACTCTGAGCAGTTCTTC,CSVGRDSEQFF
TRBV12-3/TRBV12-4,few,.,TRBJ1-1,TGTGCCAGCAGTTTTCGCCGGCTGATGAACACTGAAGCTTTCTTT,CASSFRRLMNTEAFF
TRBV29-1,many,.,TRBJ1-2,TGCAGCGTTGAAGAGAATGGCTACACCTTC,CSVEENGYTF
TRBV5-4,many,.,TRBJ2-5,TGTGCCTGCAGGACAGAACCGACTAAAGAGACCCAGTACTTC,CACRTEPTKETQYF
TRBV9,many,TRBD1,TRBJ2-7,TGTGCCAGCAGCGCCCGGACAGGCCCCCCGGGGGAGCAGTACTTC,CASSARTGPPGEQYF
TRBV4-1,many,.,TRBJ2-7,TGCGCCAGCAGCCGCCTGCCGGGGGCTAGCCTCGAGCAGTACTTC,CASSRLPGASLEQYF
TRBV9,.,.,TRBJ1-6,TGTGCCAGCAGCGTGGGGATTGCGGATTCACCCCTCCACTTT,CASSVGIADSPLHF
TRBV15,few,.,TRBJ2-3,TGTGCCACCAGCAGAGATGATACGCAGTATTTT,CATSRDDTQYF
TRBV2,.,.,TRBJ1-6,TGTGCCAGGGGGTCGAGGGGGATACCCCCCCACTTT,CARGSRGIPPHF
TRBV2,many,TRBD1,TRBJ1-1,TGTGCCAGCAGGGCCTTTCAGGGGGCGAAAACTGAAGCTTTCTTT,CASRAFQGAKTEAFF
TRBV5-1,.,TRBD1,TRBJ1-2,TGCGCCAGCAGCGACAGGGGGCTTAGTGGTTATGGCTACACCTTC,CASSDRGLSGYGYTF
TRBV5-1,many,TRBD2,TRBJ2-3,TGCGCCAGCAACTCCTGGACTAGCGGGAGGCTCACAGATACGCAGTATTTT,CASNSWTSGRLTDTQYF
TRBV9,few,.,TRBJ1-1,TGTGCCAGTGCGGGGGAGAGTGAAGCTTTCTTT,CASAGESEAFF
TRBV4-2,few,.,TRBJ2-6,TGTGCCAGCAGCCAAGATGAGCCGGGGATCTCTGGGGCCAACGTCCTGACTTTC,CASSQDEPGISGANVLTF
TRBV15,many,TRBD1,TRBJ1-2,TGTGCCACCAGCAGAGAAAAGACAGGGATGAAGGGCTACACCTTC,CATSREKTGMKGYTF
TRBV7-6,many,TRBD2,TRBJ2-3,TGTGCCAGCAGCGCGTCCGGTTGGCCGACTAGCGGCACAGATACGCAGTATTTT,CASSASGWPTSGTDTQYF
TRBV2,many,TRBD2,TRBJ2-3,TGTGCCAGCAGTGGCGGGGGGGTTCTGACAGATACGCAGTATTTT,CASSGGGVLTDTQYF
TRBV20-1,.,TRBD2,TRBJ2-3,TGCAGTGCTAGCCCGGCGACTAGCGGGGCTAGCACAGATACGCAGTATTTT,CSASPATSGASTDTQYF
TRBV18,few,.,TRBJ1-2,TGTGCCAGCTCACCACCCCAGGGTACCAACTATGGCTACACCTTC,CASSPPQGTNYGYTF
TRBV29-1,.,.,TRBJ1-1,TGCAGCGTCGATGAGGGGAACACTGAAGCTTTCTTT,CSVDEGNTEAFF
TRBV29-1,many,.,TRBJ1-1,TGCAGCGTTAGGGCAGGGGCGGCCGGGGACACTGAAGCTTTCTTT,CSVRAGAAGDTEAFF
TRBV20-1,few,.,TRBJ1-2,TGCAGTGCCTTAAAAACCCGGGGGGGCTATGGCTACACCTTC,CSALKTRGGYGYTF
TRBV5-1,few,.,TRBJ1-1,TGCGCCAGCAGGTCGAACGTTATCATGAACACTGAAGCTTTCTTT,CASRSNVIMNTEAFF
TRBV5-8,.,TRBD2,TRBJ2-1,TGTGCCAGCAGCTCGCTGGGGACTAGCGCCCATGAGCAGTTCTTC,CASSSLGTSAHEQFF
TRBV19,many,.,TRBJ2-3,TGTGCCAGCCGTACAGGGTTTTGGGCAGATACGCAGTATTTT,CASRTGFWADTQYF
TRBV29-1,.,TRBD1,TRBJ2-7,TGCAGCGTGGGCCCGGGACAGGGCGTCGGGCAGTACTTC,CSVGPGQGVGQYF
TRBV30,.,.,TRBJ1-6,TGTGCCTGGGGGGAGGACCTCAATTCACCCCTCCACTTT,CAWGEDLNSPLHF
TRBV2,many,.,TRBJ1-4,TGTGCCAGCAGTGTCAGTGAAAAACTGTTTTTT,CASSVSEKLFF
TRBV2,many,.,TRBJ2-1,TGTGCCAGCAGTGTACAGGGTACCTACAATGAGCAGTTCTTC,CASSVQGTYNEQFF
TRBV11-3,.,TRBD2,TRBJ2-7,TGTGCCAGCAGCTTAGTCCCGGGAGGGGCCTACGAGCAGTACTTC,CASSLVPGGAYEQYF
TRBV20-1,many,.,TRBJ2-7,TGCAGTGCTAGGGCACTCATTACAGGAACCTACGAGCAGTACTTC,CSARALITGTYEQYF
TRBV10-2,many,.,TRBJ2-1,TGCGCCAGCAGTCTTTACGACAATGAGCAGTTCTTC,CASSLYDNEQFF
TRBV29-1,many,TRBD2,TRBJ2-2,TGCAGCGCTCCTAGCGGGGCGAACACCGGGGAGCTGTTTTTT,CSAPSGANTGELFF